Detailed here is one T cell receptor (beta chain). The CDR3 extends over 17 amino acids. Germline V gene lookup returns CDR1 SGHDN and CDR2 FVKESK. Losses at the gene ends were 3 bases for V and 4 bases for J; bases not matched to a gene: 11. Authors' methods: Estimated nucleated cell counts came from reference gene primer amplification. Measured with immunoSEQ multiplex PCR; TCRdb has only the in-frame clones, and not every one. The V and J calls and the clone size are those of that table, but D and trimming were determined from the DNA. The repertoire holds some 190,000 clones, 80% seen once, with about 6.3% in the top ten. The entry originates in a study of blood T cell repertoires in COVID-19. Looking at the study overall: Donors in the United States, Italy and Spain gave samples during acute or convalescent COVID-19. PBMCs, B-cell-depleted T cells, or T cells were the source of the cDNA or gDNA that made up the material.

The J gene is TRBJ2-1, the V gene TRBV14; 8 bases are a match to TRBD1. The origin of this receptor is a man in his sixties with acute or convalescent COVID-19. Material for sequencing was peripheral blood. The DNA for the CDR3 is TGTGCCAGCAGCCACCTTAATTGGACAGGGCATTACAATGAGCAGTTCTTC. Translation: CASSHLNWTGHYNEQFF.